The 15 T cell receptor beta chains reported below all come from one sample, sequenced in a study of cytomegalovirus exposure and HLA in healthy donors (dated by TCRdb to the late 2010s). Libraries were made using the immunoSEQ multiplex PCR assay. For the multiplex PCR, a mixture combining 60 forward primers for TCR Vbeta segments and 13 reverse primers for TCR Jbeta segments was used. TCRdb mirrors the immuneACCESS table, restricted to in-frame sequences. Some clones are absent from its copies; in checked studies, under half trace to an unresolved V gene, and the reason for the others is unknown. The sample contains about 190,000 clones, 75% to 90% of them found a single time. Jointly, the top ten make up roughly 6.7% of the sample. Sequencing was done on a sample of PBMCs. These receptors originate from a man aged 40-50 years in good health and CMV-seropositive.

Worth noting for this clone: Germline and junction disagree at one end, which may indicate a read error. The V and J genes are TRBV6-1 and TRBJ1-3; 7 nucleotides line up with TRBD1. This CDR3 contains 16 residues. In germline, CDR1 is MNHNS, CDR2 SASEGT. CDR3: CASSVGQEFSGNTVYF. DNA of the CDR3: TGTGCCAGCAGTGTAGGACAGGAGTTCTCTGGAAACACCGTATATTTT.

CDR3 nucleotides: TGTGCCAGCAGTTGGGACACAACTGAAGCTTTCTTT. This sequence encodes CASSWDTTEAFF. The chain is built from TRBV7-9 and TRBJ1-1, with D possibly TRBD1 on 6 matching bases. Trimming took 6 bases from V and 5 from J, leaving 10 bases between them. There are 12 residues in the CDR3. CDR1 is SEHNR and CDR2 is FQNEAQ in the germline V gene (reference sequence).

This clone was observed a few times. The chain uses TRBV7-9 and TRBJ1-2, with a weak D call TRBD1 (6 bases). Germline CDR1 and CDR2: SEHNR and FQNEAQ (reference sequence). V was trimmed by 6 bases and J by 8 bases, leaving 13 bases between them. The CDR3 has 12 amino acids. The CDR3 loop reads CASSFTGNGYTF. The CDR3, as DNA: TGTGCCAGCAGTTTCACAGGGAACGGCTACACCTTC. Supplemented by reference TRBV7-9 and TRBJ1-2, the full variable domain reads DTGVSQNPRHKITKRGQNVTFRCDPISEHNRLYWYRQTLGQGPEFLTYFQNEAQLEKSRLLSDRFSAERPKGSFSTLEIQRTEQGDSAMYLCASSFTGNGYTFGSGTRLTVV.

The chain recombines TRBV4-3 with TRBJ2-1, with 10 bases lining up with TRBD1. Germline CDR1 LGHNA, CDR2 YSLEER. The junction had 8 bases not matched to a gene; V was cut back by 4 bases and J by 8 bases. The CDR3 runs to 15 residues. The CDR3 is CASSRTGGVLDEQFF. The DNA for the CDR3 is TGCGCCAGCAGCCGGACAGGGGGGGTTCTGGATGAGCAGTTCTTC.

CDR3 coding DNA: TGTGCCAGCAGTTACTCAGCCGGTGGCTACACCTTC. It translates to CASSYSAGGYTF. The chain employs TRBV6-5 and TRBJ1-2, with D unclear. Germline CDR1 MNHEY, CDR2 SVGAGI. V was clipped by 0 bases and J by 7 bases, with 6 bases between them. This CDR3 region has 12 residues.

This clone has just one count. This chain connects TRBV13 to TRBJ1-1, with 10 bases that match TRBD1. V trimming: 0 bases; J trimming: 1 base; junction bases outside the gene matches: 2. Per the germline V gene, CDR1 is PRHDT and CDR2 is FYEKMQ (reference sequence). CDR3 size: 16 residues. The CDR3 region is CASSLGRQGANTEAFF. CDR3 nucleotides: TGTGCCAGCAGCTTAGGGAGACAGGGGGCGAACACTGAAGCTTTCTTT.

The CDR3, as DNA: TGTGCCAGCAGCTTGGGCCCTGGTCGGACTAGCGGGGGGAGGTACGAGCAGTACTTC. Translation: CASSLGPGRTSGGRYEQYF. This chain connects TRBV7-2 to TRBJ2-7; TRBD2 agrees at 14 bases. Germline V gene lookup returns CDR1 SGHTA and CDR2 FQGNSA. V was clipped by 3 bases and J by 4 bases; unmatched bases: 14. The CDR3 spans 19 residues.

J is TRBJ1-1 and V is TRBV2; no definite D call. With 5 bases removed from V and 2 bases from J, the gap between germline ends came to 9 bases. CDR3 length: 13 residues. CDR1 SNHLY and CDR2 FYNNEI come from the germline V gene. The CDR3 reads CASSFIINTEAFF. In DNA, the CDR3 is TGTGCCAGCAGTTTTATAATCAACACTGAAGCTTTCTTT.

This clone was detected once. CDR3 nucleotides: TGCAGCGTTCCGTCTTACAGGGTATCTGGCAATGAGCAGTTCTTC. Its protein is CSVPSYRVSGNEQFF. The chain is built from TRBV29-1 and TRBJ2-1; tentatively, D is TRBD1 (6 bases). The CDR3 consists of 15 residues. Germline V gives CDR1 SQVTM, CDR2 ANQGSEA. V was trimmed by 5 bases and J by 6 bases, leaving 20 bases between them.

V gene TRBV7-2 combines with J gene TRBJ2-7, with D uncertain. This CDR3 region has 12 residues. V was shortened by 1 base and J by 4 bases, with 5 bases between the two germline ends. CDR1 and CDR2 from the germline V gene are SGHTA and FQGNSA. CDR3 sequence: CASSLDQYEQYF. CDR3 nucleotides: TGTGCCAGCAGCTTAGATCAGTACGAGCAGTACTTC.

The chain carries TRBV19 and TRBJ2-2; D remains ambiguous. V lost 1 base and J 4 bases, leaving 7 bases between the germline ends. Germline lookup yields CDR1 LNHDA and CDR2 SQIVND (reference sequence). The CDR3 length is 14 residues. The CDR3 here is CASSIVSPTGELFF. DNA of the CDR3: TGTGCCAGTAGTATAGTATCCCCCACCGGGGAGCTGTTTTTT.

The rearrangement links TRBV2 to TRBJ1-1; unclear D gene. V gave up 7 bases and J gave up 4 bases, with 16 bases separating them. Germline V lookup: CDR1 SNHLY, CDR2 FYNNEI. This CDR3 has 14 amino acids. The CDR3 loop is CASIGDLGGTEAFF. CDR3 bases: TGTGCCAGCATCGGAGACTTGGGAGGCACTGAAGCTTTCTTT.

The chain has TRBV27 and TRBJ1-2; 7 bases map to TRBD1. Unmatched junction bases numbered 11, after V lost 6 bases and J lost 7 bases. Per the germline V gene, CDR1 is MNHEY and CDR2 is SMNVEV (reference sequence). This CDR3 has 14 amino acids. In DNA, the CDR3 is TGTGCCAGCAGGATGACAGGGCAGGCGGGTGGCTACACCTTC. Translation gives CASRMTGQAGGYTF.

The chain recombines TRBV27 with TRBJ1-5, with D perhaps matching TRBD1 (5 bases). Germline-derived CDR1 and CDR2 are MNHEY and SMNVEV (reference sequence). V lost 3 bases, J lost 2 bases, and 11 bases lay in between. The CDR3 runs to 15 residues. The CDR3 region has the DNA TGTGCCAGCAGTTTTCAGGGTCTCGGCAATCAGCCCCAGCATTTT. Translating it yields CASSFQGLGNQPQHF.

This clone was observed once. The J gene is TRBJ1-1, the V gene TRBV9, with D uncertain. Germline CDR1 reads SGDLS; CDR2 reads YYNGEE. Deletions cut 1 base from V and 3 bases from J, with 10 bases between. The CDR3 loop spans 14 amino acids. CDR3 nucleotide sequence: TGTGCCAGCAGCGTAACCTACCGTGACACTGAAGCTTTCTTT. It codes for CASSVTYRDTEAFF.